The clone carrying this TCR beta chain was recorded a few times. Its antigen is unidentified. TCRdb reprocessed the 5' RACE reads with MiXCR, giving one entry per CDR3 protein. The sample has about 140,000 distinct CDR3 sequences, about 14% seen once. The source of the sample is a study of T-cell memory formation after mild COVID-19. The overall study: Largely donor-specific TCR clusters were found. Findings and limits, study-wide: Confirmation of SARS-CoV-2 specificity was lacking for second-wave clones peaking day 37.

V lost 4 bases, J lost 8 bases, and 13 bases lay in between. The germline V gene encodes CDR1 SGHRS and CDR2 YFSETQ. CDR3 length: 13 residues. The material sequenced was PBMCs or a T cell subset sorted from them (not recorded which). This chain uses TRBV5-1 with TRBJ2-4; D is tentatively TRBD1 or TRBD2 (5 bases each). The TCR originated in an adult woman who had mild COVID-19 (a few samples of this study predate the infection). Cell type and time point are not known. CDR3 coding DNA: TGCGCCAGCAGCCTGGGGACCTTTGACATTCAGTACTTC. Translated, it gives CASSLGTFDIQYF.